Sequencing of this TCR beta chain was carried out in a study of T cells in Graves' hyperthyroidism and ophthalmopathy. TCR beta CDR3 regions were amplified from RNA. With the HTBI primer set, the TCR CDR3 went through a first round of RT-PCR. TCRdb recomputed calls from the multiplex PCR reads with MiXCR, one row per CDR3 protein. The sample contains around 490,000 distinct CDR3 sequences, roughly 21% of which appear only once. This CDR3 has 16 residues. The J segment lost 6 bases and the V segment lost 3 bases, leaving 7 bases of the junction unmatched. Germline V gives CDR1 SGHRS, CDR2 YFSETQ. This clonotype was counted a few times.

Material: blood. This clonotype was obtained from a man between 35 and 55 years old with Graves' ophthalmopathy. This chain joins TRBV5-1 and TRBJ2-1; 12 bases line up with TRBD2. The CDR3 region is CASSSSGRAGGNEQFF. Written as DNA, the CDR3 is TGCGCCAGCAGCTCTAGCGGGAGGGCCGGAGGCAATGAGCAGTTCTTC.